This T cell receptor (beta chain) was recorded in a study of identical twins. TCRdb redid the calling of the 5' RACE reads with MiXCR, one entry per CDR3 protein. The sample lists roughly 700,000 distinct CDR3 sequences, around 8.3% seen once, with 0.85% to 1% in the top ten. The sample holds a few counts of this clonotype. CDR3 length equals 14 residues. The germline V gene encodes CDR1 KGHSH and CDR2 LQKENI. V gave up 3 bases and J gave up 9 bases, with 18 bases separating them. These data are also associated with another study on yellow fever vaccine responses in identical twins.

The chain is built from TRBV18 and TRBJ2-7; D perhaps matches TRBD1 (6 bases). The TCR originated in a woman aged 18-30 years in good health. Sequencing used PBMCs. The DNA for the CDR3 is TGTGCCAGCTCACCTAAGACAGGTGATAAGGGGCAGTACTTC. Its translation: CASSPKTGDKGQYF.